Listed below are T cell receptor beta chains from one sample, sequenced in a study of T-cell memory formation after mild COVID-19. TCRdb recomputed calls from the 5' RACE reads with MiXCR, one row per CDR3 protein. The sample carries about 350,000 distinct CDR3 sequences, roughly 15% recorded once. Sequencing input: PBMCs or a T cell subset sorted from them (not recorded which). These receptor sequences come from a man aged 18 to 29 who had mild COVID-19 (a few samples of this study predate the infection). Cell type and time point are not known. Both conserved end residues are trimmed from each CDR3. Fields, in order: V gene, CDR3 length, clone size, J gene, CDR3 protein. Clone size appears in some rows only: once, few, many, or a class for an expanded clone.

TRBV7-2	11	-	TRBJ1-2	ASSLGMGYGYT
TRBV9	14	-	TRBJ2-3	ASSVVPQGWTDTQY
TRBV12-3/TRBV12-4	13	few	TRBJ2-2	ASSLWTNGPGELF
TRBV20-1	12	few	TRBJ1-6	SARRTGPNSPLH
TRBV7-2	10	few	TRBJ2-1	ASSLWVNEQF
TRBV6-6	12	few	TRBJ2-3	ASNHPFSTDTQY
TRBV5-1	13	-	TRBJ2-6	ASRVFVSGANVLT
TRBV12-3/TRBV12-4	12	-	TRBJ2-3	ASSPRLGTDTQY
TRBV4-1	12	many	TRBJ1-5	ASSQKAVQQPQH
TRBV6-5	13	few	TRBJ1-2	ASGPGQGPTFGYT
TRBV7-2	14	-	TRBJ2-1	ASSLGVSAIYNEQF
TRBV5-6	14	-	TRBJ1-2	ASSLRAGVSNYGYT
TRBV6-6	15	-	TRBJ1-3	ASSYSTRQKQGNTIY
TRBV18	11	-	TRBJ1-2	ASSDGQGTGYT
TRBV7-9	10	-	TRBJ1-4	AVDRVDEKLF
TRBV24-1	12	-	TRBJ2-1	ATSGRYSYNEQF
TRBV12-3/TRBV12-4	12	few	TRBJ1-2	ASSFSDSLYGYT
TRBV6-5	10	-	TRBJ1-2	ASSPGNYGYT